This T cell receptor beta chain comes out of a study of Graves' ophthalmopathy and Graves' hyperthyroidism. RNA transcripts were the source from which TCR beta CDR3 regions were amplified. RT-PCR in the first round used HTBI primers; a second-round multiplex PCR followed. Via MiXCR, TCRdb re-called the multiplex PCR reads, giving one row per CDR3 protein. The table lists hundreds of thousands of distinct CDR3 sequences, roughly 20% of them singletons, with under 3% in the top ten. The CDR3 consists of 13 residues. J gave up 3 bases and V 4 bases, and 3 bases lay outside the gene matches. Germline CDR1 and CDR2: PRHDT and FYEKMQ (reference sequence). Calling hyperthyroidism stable required that no ophthalmopathy show up within 18 months of follow-up. PBMCs were obtained from about 10 ml of fresh peripheral blood. This clonotype has at least ten counts.

The chain joins TRBV13 to TRBJ2-7, with TRBD1 matching 7 bases. The source is a woman aged 18 to 35 with stable Graves' hyperthyroidism. Sequencing was carried out using peripheral blood. CDR3 nucleotide sequence: TGTGCCAGCAGCTCGGGGACAGACTACGAGCAGTACTTC. The encoded protein is CASSSGTDYEQYF. Supplemented by reference TRBV13 and TRBJ2-7, the full variable domain reads AAGVIQSPRHLIKEKRETATLKCYPIPRHDTVYWYQQGPGQDPQFLISFYEKMQSDKGSIPDRFSAQQFSDYHSELNMSSLELGDSALYFCASSSGTDYEQYFGPGTRLTVT.